This T cell receptor (beta chain) stems from a study of OX40 agonist ivuxolimab in advanced cancers. The table came from immunoSEQ multiplex PCR; TCRdb's copy has only in-frame clones and leaves some out. The table has about 88,000 clones, around 85% seen once. CDR1 is MDHEN and CDR2 is SYDVKM in the germline V gene. This CDR3 has 13 amino acids. Trimming removed 7 bases at V and 2 bases at J, with 11 bases between. The sequence was collected from an adult with an advanced solid tumor such as melanoma, head and neck, liver or kidney cancer. This rearrangement joins TRBV28 to TRBJ1-2, with D unresolved. The sequencing here drew on CD4+ or CD8+ T cells sorted from blood, taken in a trial of the OX40 agonist ivuxolimab. The CDR3 protein is CASIPPGNYGYTF. CDR3 DNA: TGTGCCAGCATCCCCCCAGGCAACTATGGCTACACCTTC.